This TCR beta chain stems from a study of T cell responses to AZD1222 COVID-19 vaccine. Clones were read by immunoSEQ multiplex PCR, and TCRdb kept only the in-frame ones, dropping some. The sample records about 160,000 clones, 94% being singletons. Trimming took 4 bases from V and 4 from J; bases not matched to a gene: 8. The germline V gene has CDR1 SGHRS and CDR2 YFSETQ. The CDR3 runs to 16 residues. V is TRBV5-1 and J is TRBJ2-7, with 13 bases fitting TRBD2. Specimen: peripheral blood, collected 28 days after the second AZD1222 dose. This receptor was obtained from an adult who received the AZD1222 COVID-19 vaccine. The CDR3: CASSRTGTSGMYEQYF. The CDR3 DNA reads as TGCGCCAGCAGCAGGACCGGGACTAGCGGGATGTACGAGCAGTACTTC.